The 5 T cell receptor beta chains listed next were all sequenced from one sample in a study of shared clonotypes between healthy human individuals. TCRdb's copy holds only in-frame clones and misses some; the assay was immunoSEQ multiplex PCR. The repertoire has about 2,200,000 clones, roughly 91% of them found once; the top ten carry more than 1.5%. Naive CD8 cells lacked CD45RO, underwent positive selection for CCR7 and left out terminally differentiated effector memory CD45RA+ cells. Specimen: naive CD8+ T cells from PBMCs. Receptors were obtained from a man younger than 35 in good health. Some clones in this sample may be carry-over from other donors' samples.

The rearrangement joins TRBV7-9 to TRBJ2-7; 8 nucleotides line up with TRBD1. This CDR3 region has 14 residues. Germline CDR1 and CDR2: SEHNR and FQNEAQ (reference sequence). V trimming: 7 bases; J trimming: 2 bases; junction bases outside the gene matches: 7. The CDR3 sequence is CASNRDRTPYEQYF. Written as DNA, the CDR3 is TGTGCCAGCAACCGGGACAGGACTCCCTACGAGCAGTACTTC.

This sequence joins TRBV5-6 and TRBJ2-3; D call uncertain. The germline V gene has CDR1 SGHDT and CDR2 YYEEEE. The V end lost 4 bases, the J end lost 8 bases, and 11 bases lay between the germline ends. The CDR3 is 12 amino acids. CDR3 sequence reads: CASSPQMGTQYF. The CDR3 region has the DNA TGTGCCAGCAGCCCCCAGATGGGTACGCAGTATTTT.

The genes are TRBV7-9 and TRBJ2-3; no clear D. CDR3 size: 12 residues. CDR1 SEHNR and CDR2 FQNEAQ come from the germline V gene (reference sequence). V dropped 5 bases and J dropped 1 base, with 4 bases sitting between them. CDR3 residues: CASSAGTDTQYF. CDR3 sequence (DNA): TGTGCCAGCAGCGCTGGCACAGATACGCAGTATTTT. The full variable domain, with the rest looked up from reference TRBV7-9 and TRBJ2-3, is DTGVSQNPRHKITKRGQNVTFRCDPISEHNRLYWYRQTLGQGPEFLTYFQNEAQLEKSRLLSDRFSAERPKGSFSTLEIQRTEQGDSAMYLCASSAGTDTQYFGPGTRLTVL.

The chain couples TRBV15 to TRBJ2-1, with D hard to call. V gave up 6 bases and J gave up 7 bases, with 4 bases separating them. The CDR3 contains 10 residues. CDR1 is LNHNV, CDR2 YYDKDF, per germline (reference sequence). CDR3 nucleotides: TGTGCCACCAGAGGGAATGAGCAGTTCTTC. The encoded protein is CATRGNEQFF.

The chain links TRBV6-6 to TRBJ1-2; TRBD1 matches at 7 bases. The germline gives CDR1 MNHNY, CDR2 SVGAGI (reference sequence). With V trimmed by 7 bases and J by 2 bases, 7 bases remained unmatched. CDR3 length equals 14 residues. CDR3 sequence reads: CASTLLQGNYGYTF. Written as DNA, the CDR3 is TGTGCCAGCACCTTACTACAGGGGAACTATGGCTACACCTTC.